The 20 T cell receptor beta chains below all came from one sample that was sequenced in a study of blood T cell repertoires in COVID-19. TCRdb keeps only in-frame clones here, not all; method: immunoSEQ multiplex PCR. This table holds about 180,000 clones, 70% to 90% found once. Sequenced: peripheral blood. These receptors came from a man in his 60s with acute or convalescent COVID-19.

This clone was counted only a few times. The chain has TRBV6-6 and TRBJ2-7; a possible D gene is TRBD1 (5 bases). The germline V gene has CDR1 MNHNY and CDR2 SVGAGI (reference sequence). V was cut by 0 bases and J by 7 bases, with 19 bases left in between. The CDR3 consists of 16 residues. The CDR3 DNA sequence: TGTGCCAGCAGTTACTCGTTTGCGACAGCTCTTGGGGAGCAGTACTTC. The encoded protein is CASSYSFATALGEQYF.

This chain connects TRBV5-1 to TRBJ1-5; the match to TRBD1 covers 8 bases. The V segment lost 1 base and the J segment 5 bases; nucleotides outside the gene matches: 2. The germline V gene has CDR1 SGHRS and CDR2 YFSETQ. CDR3 length: 14 residues. The CDR3 loop reads CASSLTGGDQPQHF. The CDR3 bases are TGCGCCAGCAGCTTGACAGGGGGAGATCAGCCCCAGCATTTT. The full variable domain, with the rest looked up from reference TRBV5-1 and TRBJ1-5, is KAGVTQTPRYLIKTRGQQVTLSCSPISGHRSVSWYQQTPGQGLQFLFEYFSETQRNKGNFPGRFSGRQFSNSRSEMNVSTLELGDSALYLCASSLTGGDQPQHFGDGTRLSIL.

The V call is TRBV21-1, the J call TRBJ1-4. TRBV21-1 is annotated as a pseudogene. The CDR3 covers 9 residues. In DNA, the CDR3 is TGTGCCAGCAGCAAATCCGGTTTTTTT. Its protein product is CASSKSGFF.

This clone was seen only a few times. The identical CDR3 is also encoded by other nucleotide sequences in the sample. This chain uses TRBV7-9 with TRBJ2-4; D is unclear. From germline, CDR1 is SEHNR and CDR2 FQNEAQ (reference sequence). The CDR3 has 14 residues. Trimming removed 0 bases from V and 0 bases from J, with 3 bases in between. For the CDR3, the DNA is TGTGCCAGCAGCTTAGCCCAAGCCAAAAACATTCAGTACTTC. It is translated as CASSLAQAKNIQYF.

V usage is TRBV12-3 or TRBV12-4 and J usage is TRBJ1-5; 7 nucleotides match TRBD1. The V gene end was trimmed by 4 bases and the J gene end by 10 bases; junction bases not matched to a gene: 4. The CDR3 sequence is 12 residues long. The chain's CDR3 is CASSSGDSPQHF. CDR3 sequence (DNA): TGTGCCAGCAGTTCCGGGGACAGCCCCCAGCATTTT.

This clone has more than one count but fewer than ten. The chain has TRBV18 and TRBJ2-2; 7 nucleotides match TRBD1. V trimming: 6 bases; J trimming: 1 base; junction bases outside the gene matches: 11. The CDR3 spans 17 residues. Germline V gene data show CDR1 as KGHSH and CDR2 as LQKENI. The CDR3 sequence: CASSPSKRTGNTGELFF. The CDR3, as DNA: TGTGCCAGCTCCCCCTCGAAGAGGACAGGGAACACCGGGGAGCTGTTTTTT.

This chain links TRBV6-5 with TRBJ1-1, with D perhaps TRBD1 (6 bases). The CDR3 is 13 residues long. Germline CDR1 and CDR2: MNHEY and SVGAGI. Trimming stripped 8 bases from V and 1 base from J, with 11 bases between. The CDR3 loop is CASVAGANTEAFF. The CDR3 DNA is TGTGCCAGCGTGGCAGGGGCGAACACTGAAGCTTTCTTT.

This chain joins TRBV5-6 and TRBJ2-7; a possible D gene is TRBD1 (6 bases). CDR1 is SGHDT and CDR2 is YYEEEE in the germline V gene. The CDR3 is 15 amino acids. V was shortened by 4 bases and J by 0 bases, with 14 bases between the two germline ends. CDR3 loop: CASSSGQLYSYEQYF. CDR3 DNA sequence: TGTGCCAGCAGCAGCGGACAGCTATACTCCTACGAGCAGTACTTC.

The genes are TRBV9 and TRBJ2-1; 10 nucleotides match TRBD2. With 3 bases clipped from V and 3 bases from J, the junction kept 15 bases outside the gene matches. Per the germline V gene, CDR1 is SGDLS and CDR2 is YYNGEE. The CDR3 runs 19 residues. The CDR3 nucleotides read TGTGCCAGCAGCGAGGGACGCCCAAGACTAGCGGGTCTCTACAATGAGCAGTTCTTC. It codes for CASSEGRPRLAGLYNEQFF. The whole variable domain, remainder taken from reference TRBV9 and TRBJ2-1, is DSGVTQTPKHLITATGQRVTLRCSPRSGDLSVYWYQQSLDQGLQFLIQYYNGEERAKGNILERFSAQQFPDLHSELNLSSLELGDSALYFCASSEGRPRLAGLYNEQFFGPGTRLTVL.

The rearrangement uses TRBV2 and TRBJ1-1, with D possibly matching TRBD1 (5 bases). CDR1 is SNHLY and CDR2 is FYNNEI in the germline V gene. V shed 7 bases and J shed 4 bases, with 19 bases lying between them. The length of the CDR3 is 15 residues. CDR3 region: CASTENRSRGTEAFF. The CDR3 DNA reads TGTGCCAGCACCGAAAACAGGTCGCGGGGCACTGAAGCTTTCTTT.

J is TRBJ1-1 and V is TRBV28; D remains unclear. The germline CDR1 and CDR2 sequences are MDHEN and SYDVKM. This CDR3 is built from 13 residues. Trimming cost V 3 bases and J 4 bases, with 9 bases left between them. The CDR3 nucleotides are TGTGCCAGCAGTTTGACGGGGTCCACTGAAGCTTTCTTT. This translates into CASSLTGSTEAFF. Drawing the rest from reference TRBV28 and TRBJ1-1, the complete variable domain is DVKVTQSSRYLVKRTGEKVFLECVQDMDHENMFWYRQDPGLGLRLIYFSYDVKMKEKGDIPEGYSVSREKKERFSLILESASTNQTSMYLCASSLTGSTEAFFGQGTRLTVV.

The rearrangement links TRBV10-3 to TRBJ2-3; 9 bases agree with TRBD1. CDR1 is ENHRY, CDR2 SYGVKD, per germline. The CDR3 totals 18 residues. Germline trimming cut 2 bases from V and 2 bases from J; bases unmatched to any gene: 11. In DNA form, the CDR3 reads TGTGCCATCAGTGAGGGACAGGGGTCGTCCCCGCACACAGATACGCAGTATTTT. It yields the protein CAISEGQGSSPHTDTQYF.

As regards this clone: An end of the junction differs from the germline gene, which may be a read error. The chain has TRBV30 and TRBJ1-6; 9 bases line up with TRBD1. The CDR3 spans 15 residues. The V gene's germline CDR1 is GTSNPN and CDR2 SVGIG (reference sequence). CDR3 coding DNA: TGTGCCTGGAGCGGACAGGGGTCCTTTAATTCACCCCTCCACTTT. It codes for CAWSGQGSFNSPLHF.

This clone came up a few times. The CDR3, as DNA: TGCGCCAGCAGCTCGTCGACAGGGCCTGAGCAGTTCTTC. Encoded protein: CASSSSTGPEQFF. V usage is TRBV5-1 and J usage is TRBJ2-1; TRBD1 matches 7 bases. The V gene end was trimmed by 3 bases and the J gene end by 9 bases; junction bases not matched to a gene: 6. The length of the CDR3 is 13 residues. Germline CDR1 and CDR2: SGHRS and YFSETQ. The entire variable domain, with the rest obtained from reference TRBV5-1 and TRBJ2-1, is as follows: KAGVTQTPRYLIKTRGQQVTLSCSPISGHRSVSWYQQTPGQGLQFLFEYFSETQRNKGNFPGRFSGRQFSNSRSEMNVSTLELGDSALYLCASSSSTGPEQFFGPGTRLTVL.

This clone was found once. This sequence joins TRBV19 and TRBJ1-3; no firm D call. Germline-derived CDR1 and CDR2 are LNHDA and SQIVND (reference sequence). The V and J ends lost 2 bases and 2 bases respectively, with 4 bases between them. This CDR3 has 13 amino acids. The CDR3 protein is CASSISPGNTIYF. The CDR3 DNA sequence: TGTGCCAGTAGTATATCTCCTGGAAACACCATATATTTT. Variable domain in full (rest from reference TRBV19 and TRBJ1-3): DGGITQSPKYLFRKEGQNVTLSCEQNLNHDAMYWYRQDPGQGLRLIYYSQIVNDFQKGDIAEGYSVSREKKESFPLTVTSAQKNPTAFYLCASSISPGNTIYFGEGSWLTVV.

The chain combines TRBV2 with TRBJ1-4; TRBD1 matches 9 bases. Per the germline V gene, CDR1 is SNHLY and CDR2 is FYNNEI. This CDR3 region has 14 residues. V was clipped by 4 bases and J by 8 bases; unmatched bases: 5. CDR3 sequence: CASSATGGGEKLFF. The CDR3 DNA reads TGTGCCAGCAGTGCGACAGGGGGAGGAGAAAAACTGTTTTTT. Combining the CDR3 with reference TRBV2 and TRBJ1-4 gives the whole variable domain EPEVTQTPSHQVTQMGQEVILRCVPISNHLYFYWYRQILGQKVEFLVSFYNNEISEKSEIFDDQFSVERPDGSNFTLKIRSTKLEDSAMYFCASSATGGGEKLFFGSGTQLSVL.

This clone showed up just a few times. CDR3 sequence: CASSVTGTTNTGELFF. CDR3 in DNA: TGTGCCAGCAGCGTAACCGGGACTACGAACACCGGGGAGCTGTTTTTT. The V call is TRBV9, the J call TRBJ2-2, with 7 bases identical to TRBD2. The V gene's germline CDR1 is SGDLS and CDR2 YYNGEE. V dropped 1 base and J dropped 0; count of bases not matched to a gene: 3. The CDR3 has 16 residues.

CDR3 in amino acids: CASKPGRFATNEKLFF. The CDR3 nucleotides are TGTGCCAGCAAACCTGGCAGGTTCGCAACTAATGAAAAACTGTTTTTT. This chain links TRBV6-6 with TRBJ1-4; D unclear. CDR1 MNHNY and CDR2 SVGAGI come from the germline V gene (reference sequence). The CDR3 totals 16 residues. The V gene lost 7 bases and the J gene lost 0 bases, with 15 bases spanning the gap.

The chain couples TRBV28 to TRBJ1-2, with TRBD1 as a possible D gene (6 bases). The V gene lost 3 bases and the J gene lost 2 bases, with 13 bases spanning the gap. CDR1 MDHEN and CDR2 SYDVKM come from the germline V gene. The CDR3 contains 15 residues. The CDR3, as DNA: TGTGCCAGCAGTTTGGACAGACACCCCAACTATGGCTACACCTTC. This translates into CASSLDRHPNYGYTF.

The chain has TRBV6-2 or TRBV6-3 and TRBJ2-1; 9 positions match TRBD1. The CDR3 has 16 amino acids. Germline assignment: CDR1 MNHEY and CDR2 SVGEGT. V trimming: 2 bases; J trimming: 4 bases; junction bases outside the gene matches: 6. The CDR3 spells CASSYLNRGRYNEQFF. As DNA, the CDR3 is TGTGCCAGCAGTTACCTTAACAGGGGGCGATACAATGAGCAGTTCTTC.